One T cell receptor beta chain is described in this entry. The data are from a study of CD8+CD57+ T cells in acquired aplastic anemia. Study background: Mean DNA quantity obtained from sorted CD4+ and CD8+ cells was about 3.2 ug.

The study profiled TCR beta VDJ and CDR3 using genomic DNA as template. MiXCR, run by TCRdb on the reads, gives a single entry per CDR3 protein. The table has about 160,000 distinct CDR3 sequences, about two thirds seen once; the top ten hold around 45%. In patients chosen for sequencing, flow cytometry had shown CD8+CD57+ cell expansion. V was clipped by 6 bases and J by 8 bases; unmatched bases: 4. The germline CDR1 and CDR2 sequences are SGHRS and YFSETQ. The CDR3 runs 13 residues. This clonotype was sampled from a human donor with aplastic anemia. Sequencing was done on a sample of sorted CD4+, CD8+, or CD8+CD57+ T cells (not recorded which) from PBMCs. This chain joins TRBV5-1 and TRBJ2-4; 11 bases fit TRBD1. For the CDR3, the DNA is TGCGCCAGCACTCCGGGACAGGGGGACATTCAGTACTTC. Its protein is CASTPGQGDIQYF.